The next 16 T cell receptor beta chains were all read from a single sample in a study of cytomegalovirus exposure and HLA in healthy donors. The PCR was carried out with 60 Vbeta primers and 13 Jbeta primers. TCRdb's table, derived via immunoSEQ multiplex PCR, lists solely in-frame clones and lacks some. The listing records about 48,000 clones. The sample taken for sequencing was PBMCs. The receptors originated from a male donor in good health and CMV-seropositive.

V and J are TRBV4-1 and TRBJ2-1, with D possibly matching TRBD1 (6 bases). V shed 6 bases and J shed 5 bases, with 14 bases lying between them. This CDR3 spans 14 amino acids. The germline CDR1 and CDR2 sequences are MGHRA and YSYEKL. CDR3 in DNA: TGCGCCAGCAGGAGGGGGTTCGGGGACAATGAGCAGTTCTTC. Translation: CASRRGFGDNEQFF.

The chain links TRBV14 to TRBJ1-4; 10 positions agree with TRBD1. CDR3 size: 13 residues. CDR1 and CDR2 from the germline V gene are SGHDN and FVKESK. Germline trimming cut 4 bases from V and 13 bases from J; bases unmatched to any gene: 6. CDR3 sequence reads: CASSLLTGGRLFF. CDR3 nucleotides: TGTGCCAGCAGCCTTCTGACAGGGGGCCGACTGTTTTTT.

V and J are TRBV6-1 and TRBJ2-3, with D possibly being TRBD2 (7 bases). Per germline, CDR1 MNHNS and CDR2 SASEGT. Trimming removed 2 bases at V and 2 bases at J, with 20 bases between. The CDR3 has 18 residues. The CDR3 nucleotides read TGTGCCAGCAGTGAAAGCCCCTTTAGGGGGGGCTCCACAGATACGCAGTATTTT. Translated: CASSESPFRGGSTDTQYF.

The chain recombines TRBV11-2 with TRBJ1-6; D unresolved. Germline CDR1 is SGHAT and CDR2 is FQNNGV. The germline V and J ends were trimmed by 4 bases and 0 bases, with 10 bases remaining between them. The CDR3 consists of 16 residues. CDR3: CASSYIHNSYNSPLHF. CDR3 DNA sequence: TGTGCCAGCAGCTATATCCACAACTCCTATAATTCACCCCTCCACTTT.

The rearrangement links TRBV7-2 to TRBJ1-2; possibly TRBD1 for D (6 bases). Per germline, CDR1 SGHTA and CDR2 FQGNSA. V was cut by 3 bases and J by 5 bases, with 16 bases left in between. CDR3 length equals 15 residues. The CDR3 protein is CASSFRGGGEYGYTF. The CDR3 DNA is TGTGCCAGCAGCTTTCGGGGAGGGGGAGAATATGGCTACACCTTC.

The chain links TRBV7-9 to TRBJ1-1; D possibly corresponds to TRBD1 (6 bases). This CDR3 has 12 residues. V was trimmed by 1 base and J by 11 bases, leaving 11 bases between them. CDR1 is SEHNR and CDR2 is FQNEAQ in the germline V gene (reference sequence). CDR3 sequence: CASSLEQGGAFF. Here the CDR3 DNA reads TGTGCCAGCAGCTTAGAACAGGGTGGCGCTTTCTTT.

The V and J genes are TRBV6-6 and TRBJ1-5; TRBD1 matches 7 bases. Germline V gene sequence: CDR1 MNHNY, CDR2 SVGAGI (reference sequence). V trimming: 6 bases; J trimming: 1 base; junction bases outside the gene matches: 6. The CDR3 is 15 residues long. The CDR3 loop reads CASSRRQGSNQPQHF. CDR3 nucleotide sequence: TGTGCCAGCAGCCGACGACAGGGAAGCAATCAGCCCCAGCATTTT.

This chain connects TRBV4-3 to TRBJ2-2; D gene ambiguous. There are 16 residues in the CDR3. CDR1 is LGHNA, CDR2 YSLEER, per germline. Deletions cut 2 bases from V and 3 bases from J, with 13 bases between. The DNA for the CDR3 is TGCGCCAGCAGCCAATACCCTGACTCGTACACCGGGGAGCTGTTTTTT. Translated: CASSQYPDSYTGELFF.

This chain links TRBV6-6 with TRBJ1-3; 8 nucleotides match TRBD1. V gave up 5 bases and J gave up 2 bases; unmatched junction bases: 5. The CDR3 loop spans 15 amino acids. The germline CDR1 and CDR2 sequences are MNHNY and SVGAGI (reference sequence). The CDR3 nucleotides are TGTGCCAGCAGTCAGGACAGGGTTGCTGGAAACACCATATATTTT. This encodes CASSQDRVAGNTIYF.

The V call is TRBV12-5, the J call TRBJ1-1; TRBD1 agrees at 11 bases. Germline lookup yields CDR1 LGHNT and CDR2 FRNRAP. Trimming took 5 bases from V and 3 from J; bases not matched to a gene: 11. The CDR3 is 17 amino acids. The CDR3 sequence: CASGPGQGGNRHTEAFF. The CDR3 DNA follows: TGTGCTAGTGGTCCGGGACAGGGGGGAAACCGACACACTGAAGCTTTCTTT.

V and J are TRBV27 and TRBJ2-1; weak D call: TRBD1 (5 bases). CDR1 and CDR2 (germline): MNHEY, SMNVEV (reference sequence). The CDR3 length is 11 residues. V lost 3 bases to trimming and J lost 10 bases, with 7 bases between them. The CDR3 reads CASSFTGEQFF. The CDR3 nucleotides read TGTGCCAGCAGTTTCACAGGAGAGCAGTTCTTC.

The chain has TRBV5-4 and TRBJ2-1; 15 positions agree with TRBD2. V shed 0 bases and J 4 bases; nucleotides not matched to a gene: 5. The CDR3 sequence is 18 residues long. Germline CDR1 SGHNT, CDR2 YYREEE (reference sequence). CDR3: CASSLVPGLAGGYNEQFF. The CDR3 coding sequence is TGTGCCAGCAGCTTGGTTCCGGGACTAGCGGGGGGTTACAATGAGCAGTTCTTC.

The chain couples TRBV5-4 to TRBJ1-6; D ambiguous. The germline V gene has CDR1 SGHNT and CDR2 YYREEE (reference sequence). This CDR3 is built from 14 residues. The ends were cut back, 4 bases at V and 7 bases at J, with 12 bases in the middle. As DNA, the CDR3 is TGTGCCAGCAGCCTGAAAGCAGGAAATTCACCCCTCCACTTT. As protein: CASSLKAGNSPLHF.

J is TRBJ2-5 and V is TRBV5-6, with 9 bases aligning to TRBD1. V dropped 4 bases and J dropped 5; count of bases not matched to a gene: 6. Germline values: CDR1 SGHDT, CDR2 YYEEEE. This CDR3 has 14 residues. DNA of the CDR3: TGTGCCAGCAGCGGGGGACAGGGAGGGGAGACCCAGTACTTC. Translating it yields CASSGGQGGETQYF.

This chain joins TRBV7-3 and TRBJ2-3; D may be TRBD2 (7 bases). CDR1 is SGHTA and CDR2 is FQGTGA in the germline V gene. The CDR3 sequence is 15 residues long. V shed 5 bases and J shed 1 base, with 13 bases lying between them. The CDR3 DNA is TGTGCCAGCAGCCAACAGGGAGGGGGCACAGATACGCAGTATTTT. Its protein is CASSQQGGGTDTQYF.

The rearrangement links TRBV9 to TRBJ1-2; 8 nucleotides align to TRBD1. With 5 bases clipped from V and 4 bases from J, the junction kept 10 bases outside the gene matches. CDR1 is SGDLS and CDR2 is YYNGEE in the germline V gene. The CDR3 has 15 residues. This CDR3 is CASSPNAGGSYGYTF. In DNA, the CDR3 is TGTGCCAGCAGTCCTAACGCAGGGGGCAGCTATGGCTACACCTTC.